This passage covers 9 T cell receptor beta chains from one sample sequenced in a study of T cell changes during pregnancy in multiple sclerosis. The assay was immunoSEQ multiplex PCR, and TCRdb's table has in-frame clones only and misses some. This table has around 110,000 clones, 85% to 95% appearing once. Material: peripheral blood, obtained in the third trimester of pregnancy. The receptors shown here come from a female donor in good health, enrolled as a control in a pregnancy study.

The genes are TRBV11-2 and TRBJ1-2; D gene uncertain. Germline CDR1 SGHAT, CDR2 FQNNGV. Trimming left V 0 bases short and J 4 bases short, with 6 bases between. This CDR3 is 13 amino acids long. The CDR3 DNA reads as TGTGCCAGCAGCTTAGAACAGACCTATGGCTACACCTTC. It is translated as CASSLEQTYGYTF. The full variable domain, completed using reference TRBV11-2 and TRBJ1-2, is EAGVAQSPRYKIIEKRQSVAFWCNPISGHATLYWYQQILGQGPKLLIQFQNNGVVDDSQLPKDRFSAERLKGVDSTLKIQPAKLEDSAVYLCASSLEQTYGYTFGSGTRLTVV.

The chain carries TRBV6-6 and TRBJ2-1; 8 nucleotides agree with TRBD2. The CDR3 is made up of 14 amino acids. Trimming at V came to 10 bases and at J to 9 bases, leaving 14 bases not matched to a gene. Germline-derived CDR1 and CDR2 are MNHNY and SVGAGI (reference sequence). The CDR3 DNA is TGTGCCACCAAGGGAGCGGGGGTTCCGGGTGAGCAGTTCTTC. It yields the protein CATKGAGVPGEQFF.

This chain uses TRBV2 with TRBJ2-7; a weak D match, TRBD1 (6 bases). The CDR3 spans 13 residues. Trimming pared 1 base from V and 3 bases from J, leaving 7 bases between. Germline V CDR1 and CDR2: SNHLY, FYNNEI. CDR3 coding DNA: TGTGCCAGCAGTGAAGGACAGGACTACGAGCAGTACTTC. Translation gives CASSEGQDYEQYF.

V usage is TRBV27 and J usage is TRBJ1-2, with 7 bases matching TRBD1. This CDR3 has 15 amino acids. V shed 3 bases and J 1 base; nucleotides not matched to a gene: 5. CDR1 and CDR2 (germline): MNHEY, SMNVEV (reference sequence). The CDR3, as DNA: TGTGCCAGCAGTTTGACAGGGCCCCTTAACTATGGCTACACCTTC. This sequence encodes CASSLTGPLNYGYTF.

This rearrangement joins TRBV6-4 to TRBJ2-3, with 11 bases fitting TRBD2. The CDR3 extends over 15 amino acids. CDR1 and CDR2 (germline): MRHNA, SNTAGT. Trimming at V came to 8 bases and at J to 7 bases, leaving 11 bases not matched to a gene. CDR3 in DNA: TGTGCCAGCGTGGATAGCGGGGGGGCCAGGAATACGCAGTATTTT. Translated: CASVDSGGARNTQYF.

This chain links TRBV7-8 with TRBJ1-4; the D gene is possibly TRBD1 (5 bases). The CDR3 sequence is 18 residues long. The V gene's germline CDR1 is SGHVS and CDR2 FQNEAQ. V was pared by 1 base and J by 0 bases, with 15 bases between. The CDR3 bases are TGTGCCAGCAGCTTAGTGAGGCAGGGCATAACAACTAATGAAAAACTGTTTTTT. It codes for CASSLVRQGITTNEKLFF.

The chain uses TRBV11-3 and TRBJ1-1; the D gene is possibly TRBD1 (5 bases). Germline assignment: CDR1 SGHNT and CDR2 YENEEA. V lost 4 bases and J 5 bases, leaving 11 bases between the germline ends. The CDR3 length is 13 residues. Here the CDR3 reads CASSSLGGTEAFF. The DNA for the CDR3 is TGTGCCAGCAGCTCCCTCGGGGGGACTGAAGCTTTCTTT.

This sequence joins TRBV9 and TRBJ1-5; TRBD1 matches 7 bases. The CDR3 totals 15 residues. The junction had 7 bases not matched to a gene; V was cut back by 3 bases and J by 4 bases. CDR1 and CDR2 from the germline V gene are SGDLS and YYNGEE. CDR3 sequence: CASSADAGGNQPQHF. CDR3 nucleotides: TGTGCCAGCAGCGCCGATGCAGGGGGGAATCAGCCCCAGCATTTT.

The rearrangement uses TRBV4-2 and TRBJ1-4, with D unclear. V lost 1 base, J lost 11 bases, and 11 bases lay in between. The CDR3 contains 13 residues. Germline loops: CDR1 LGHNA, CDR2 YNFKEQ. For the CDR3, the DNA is TGTGCCAGCAGCCAAGGTGGCCCGTGGAAACTGTTTTTT. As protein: CASSQGGPWKLFF.